The following is a TCR beta chain sequence with its context. The antigen remains undetermined. The CDR3 totals 14 residues. Germline V gene lookup returns CDR1 SGHRS and CDR2 YFSETQ. V lost 1 base and J lost 8; bases outside the gene matches: 4. This record belongs to a study of T cell responses to AZD1222 COVID-19 vaccine. TCRdb's table, derived via immunoSEQ multiplex PCR, lists solely in-frame clones and lacks some. Of approximately 220,000 clones listed, just over 90% are singletons. General observations from the study: Repertoire collection took place solely once the T cell response had peaked. Among those given AZD1222, only five to seven were seropositive at baseline.

The material was peripheral blood, obtained on day 0 of MenACWY control vaccination. The chain recombines TRBV5-1 with TRBJ1-4, with TRBD1 matching 8 bases. This receptor was taken from an adult in good health. The CDR3 DNA reads as TGCGCCAGCAGCTTGTCGACAGGGGTGGAAAAACTGTTTTTT. It yields the protein CASSLSTGVEKLFF.